The 5 T cell receptor beta chains below all came from one sample that was sequenced in a study of PD-L1 blockade in urothelial cancer. The time point here: peripheral blood 6 weeks after treatment start. This table comes from immunoSEQ multiplex PCR, and its TCRdb copy is limited to in-frame clones, with some not included. The sample lists 15,000 to 20,000 clones, about 80% occurring once. Sequencing was performed on PBMCs, taken around atezolizumab (anti-PD-L1) treatment. Source of these receptors: a man aged 50 to 60 with urothelial cancer.

V gene TRBV5-6 combines with J gene TRBJ1-5, with 7 bases lining up with TRBD1. Germline assignment: CDR1 SGHDT and CDR2 YYEEEE. The CDR3 has 16 residues. Trimming took 3 bases from V and 5 from J; bases not matched to a gene: 11. The CDR3 coding sequence is TGTGCCAGCAGCTCCAGACAGGGACTTTCCGATCAGCCCCAGCATTTT. It specifies CASSSRQGLSDQPQHF. The full variable domain, rest sourced from reference TRBV5-6 and TRBJ1-5, is DAGVTQSPTHLIKTRGQQVTLRCSPKSGHDTVSWYQQALGQGPQFIFQYYEEEERQRGNFPDRFSGHQFPNYSSELNVNALLLGDSALYLCASSSRQGLSDQPQHFGDGTRLSIL.

The gene calls are TRBV28 and TRBJ1-4; D is undetermined. The CDR3 consists of 15 residues. The germline V gene has CDR1 MDHEN and CDR2 SYDVKM. The germline V and J ends were trimmed by 5 bases and 0 bases, with 10 bases remaining between them. CDR3 residues: CASSPPGSTNEKLFF. In nucleotides, the CDR3 is TGTGCCAGCAGTCCTCCGGGGTCAACTAATGAAAAACTGTTTTTT.

This chain joins TRBV15 and TRBJ2-7; 7 bases are a match to TRBD1. This CDR3 comprises 17 residues. Germline-derived CDR1 and CDR2 are LNHNV and YYDKDF (reference sequence). The V gene end was trimmed by 0 bases and the J gene end by 0 bases; junction bases not matched to a gene: 8. This chain's CDR3 is CATSRDKGTVSSYEQYF. CDR3 DNA: TGTGCCACCAGCAGAGATAAGGGGACAGTGAGCTCCTACGAGCAGTACTTC.

The CDR3 DNA sequence: TGTGCCAGCAGCGCCCTAGGGGGGACTAGCGGGGGCGTTTCGGGAAACATTCAGTACTTC. Translating gives CASSALGGTSGGVSGNIQYF. V and J are TRBV9 and TRBJ2-4; 14 bases are a match to TRBD2. The junction had 17 bases not matched to a gene; V was cut back by 3 bases and J by 6 bases. The CDR3 runs to 20 residues. Germline values: CDR1 SGDLS, CDR2 YYNGEE.

This chain joins TRBV6-1 and TRBJ2-2; D unclear. This CDR3 spans 14 amino acids. V was shortened by 10 bases and J by 0 bases, with 12 bases between the two germline ends. Germline V gene lookup returns CDR1 MNHNS and CDR2 SASEGT. The CDR3 DNA reads TGTGCCACCCTGGAGCAGCCGAACACCGGGGAGCTGTTTTTT. It is translated as CATLEQPNTGELFF.